This TCR beta chain was captured in a study of T cells in Graves' hyperthyroidism and ophthalmopathy. General study points: Median prediction lead before ophthalmopathy onset was roughly 6 months with the model.

The study included ophthalmopathy patients with Clinical Activity Score at least 3, NOSPECS grade at least 4 and duration under 3 months. In germline, CDR1 is LGHNA, CDR2 YSLEER. The CDR3 is 16 amino acids. Trimming cost V 0 bases and J 2 bases, with 14 bases left between them. This clonotype was detected a few times. Its matching antigen is unknown. Regions amplified from RNA transcripts were the TCR beta CDR3 regions. HTBI primers were the set used in a first-round RT-PCR of the TCR CDR3. TCRdb reprocessed the multiplex PCR reads via MiXCR and lists one record per CDR3 protein. Of about 640,000 distinct CDR3 sequences detected, about a fifth appear once; the ten largest clones hold 34%.

The clonotype originates from a man aged 30 to 39 with Graves' ophthalmopathy. The chain carries TRBV4-3 and TRBJ2-7, with D perhaps being TRBD1 or TRBD2 (6 bases each). Sequencing was done on a sample of blood. CDR3 residues: CASSQDMGGTAYEQYF. CDR3 DNA: TGCGCCAGCAGCCAAGATATGGGGGGCACAGCCTACGAGCAGTACTTC.